This TCR beta chain emerged from a study of T-cell reconstitution after alpha-beta-depleted transplantation in children. Regarding the study as a whole: It was reported that alpha-beta T cells came from several hundred expanded graft clones (about two months after transplant). The main origin of T-cell counts and diversity one year after transplant was newly produced T cells.

Germline loops: CDR1 MNHEY, CDR2 SVGAGI. The CDR3 covers 12 residues. Trimming removed 0 bases from V and 6 bases from J, with 4 bases in between. The sample holds many counts of this clonotype. Its antigen remains unidentified. Construction of the TCRbeta library involved unique molecular identifiers. TCRdb re-derived calls from the PCR reads in MiXCR, one entry per CDR3 protein. The table lists 540,000 or so distinct CDR3 sequences, under 25% of them singletons. The gene calls are TRBV6-5 and TRBJ2-3, with D hard to call. The specimen comprised PBMCs, mostly from graft donor cells, sampled 360 days after TCRalphabeta/CD19-depleted stem cell transplant. The receptor comes from a boy younger than two who had a stem cell transplant for acute myeloid leukemia, so the T cells may come from the graft donor. CDR3 region: CASSYSGDTQYF. CDR3 sequence (DNA): TGTGCCAGCAGTTACTCGGGGGATACGCAGTATTTT.